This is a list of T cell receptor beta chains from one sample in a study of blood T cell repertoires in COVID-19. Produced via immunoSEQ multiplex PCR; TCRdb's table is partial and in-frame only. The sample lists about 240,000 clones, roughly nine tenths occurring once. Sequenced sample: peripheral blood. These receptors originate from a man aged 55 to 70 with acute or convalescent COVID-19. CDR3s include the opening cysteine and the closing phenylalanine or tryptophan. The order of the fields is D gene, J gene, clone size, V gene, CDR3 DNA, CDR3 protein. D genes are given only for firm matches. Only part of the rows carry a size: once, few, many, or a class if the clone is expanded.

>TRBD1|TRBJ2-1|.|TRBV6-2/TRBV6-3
TGTGCCAGCAGTTTAGGGACAGGGGTCATAGGTGAGCAGTTCTTC
CASSLGTGVIGEQFF
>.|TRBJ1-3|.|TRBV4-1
TGCGCCAGCAGCCAATTGGTGCAGGGCGGACACACCATATATTTT
CASSQLVQGGHTIYF
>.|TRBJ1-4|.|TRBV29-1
TGCAGCGTTGAAGAGACGGGAAATGAAAAACTGTTTTTT
CSVEETGNEKLFF
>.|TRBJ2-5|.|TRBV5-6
TGTGCCAGCAGCTTACGGGAACAGGGGAGGGAGACCCAGTACTTC
CASSLREQGRETQYF
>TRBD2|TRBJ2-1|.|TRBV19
TGTGCCAGTAGTAAGGGACTAGCGGGAGCATACTCCTACAATGAGCAGTTCTTC
CASSKGLAGAYSYNEQFF
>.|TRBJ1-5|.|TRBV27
TGTGCCAGCAGTCCTAGGGGTAGCAATCAGCCCCAGCATTTT
CASSPRGSNQPQHF
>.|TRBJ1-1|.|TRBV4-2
TGTGCCAGCAGCCAAGAAGGCCGCGGTAATCTTGAAGCTTTCTTT
CASSQEGRGNLEAFF
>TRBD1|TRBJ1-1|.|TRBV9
TGTGCCAGCAGCGTAGGGGGGACAGGGGAAGCTTTCTTT
CASSVGGTGEAFF
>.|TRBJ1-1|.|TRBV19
TGTGCCAGTAGTATAGGCTTGCGGCAGCTTTACACTGAAGCTTTCTTT
CASSIGLRQLYTEAFF
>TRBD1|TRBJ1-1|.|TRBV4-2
TGTGCCAGCAGCCAACCCGGGACAGGGGGAATGCTGAACACTGAAGCTTTCTTT
CASSQPGTGGMLNTEAFF
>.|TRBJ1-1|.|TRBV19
TGTGCCAGTAGTAGAGAAGGGGCGGGGGTGAACACTGAAGCTTTCTTT
CASSREGAGVNTEAFF
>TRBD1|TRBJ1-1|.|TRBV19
TGTGCCAGTAGACAGGGGGCCTTGGACACTGAAGCTTTCTTT
CASRQGALDTEAFF
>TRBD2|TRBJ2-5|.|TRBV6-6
TGTGCCAGCAGACGACTAGCGGGTGGGTTGTACCAAGAGACCCAGTACTTC
CASRRLAGGLYQETQYF
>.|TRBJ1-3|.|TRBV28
TGTGCCAGCAGTTTTGGCGGGGGAGACTCTGGAAACACCATATATTTT
CASSFGGGDSGNTIYF
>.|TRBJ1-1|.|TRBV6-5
TGTGCCAGCAGTTACCGGATCGGGGGGGAAGCTTTCTTT
CASSYRIGGEAFF
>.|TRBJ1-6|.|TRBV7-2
TGTGCCAGCAGCCCTTTTGGCAATGGGAGACCCCTCCACTTT
CASSPFGNGRPLHF
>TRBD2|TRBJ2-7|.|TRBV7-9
TGTGCCAGCAGCTTACCCGGGACTAGCCTCTACGAGCAGTACTTC
CASSLPGTSLYEQYF
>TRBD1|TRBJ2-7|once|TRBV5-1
TGCGCCAGCAGCTTGGGACAGGGTGGCGAGCAGTACTTC
CASSLGQGGEQYF
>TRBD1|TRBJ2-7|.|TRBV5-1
TGCGCCAGCAGCTTCTCGGGACAGGGGCTCTCCTACGAGCAGTACTTC
CASSFSGQGLSYEQYF
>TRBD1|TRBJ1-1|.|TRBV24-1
TGTGCCACCATGGGTACAGGGGGTAGCACTGAAGCTTTCTTT
CATMGTGGSTEAFF
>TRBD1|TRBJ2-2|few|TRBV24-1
TGTGCCACCAGTGATTTCCCGAAGGGACAGGGAGGCACCGGGGAGCTGTTTTTT
CATSDFPKGQGGTGELFF
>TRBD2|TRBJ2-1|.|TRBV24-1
TGTGCCACCAGTGATTTTGGGGGGGGATACTACAATGAGCAGTTCTTC
CATSDFGGGYYNEQFF
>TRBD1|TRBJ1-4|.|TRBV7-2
TGTGCCAGCAGCTTAAGCGCCGGGACAGGGGGCAATGAAAAACTGTTTTTT
CASSLSAGTGGNEKLFF
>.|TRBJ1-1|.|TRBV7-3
TGTGCCAGCAGCTCCACGGCGGCCACTGAAGCTTTCTTT
CASSSTAATEAFF
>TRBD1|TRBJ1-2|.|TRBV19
TGTGCCAGTAGCAGGACCAGGGGGCCGGATGGCTACACCTTC
CASSRTRGPDGYTF
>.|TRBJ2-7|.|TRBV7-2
TGTGCCAGCAGGTCTGGGGCTGGCTACGAGCAGTACTTC
CASRSGAGYEQYF
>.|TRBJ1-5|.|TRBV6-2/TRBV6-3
TGTGCCAGCAGTTATGGGGCCGACAATCAGCCCCAGCATTTT
CASSYGADNQPQHF
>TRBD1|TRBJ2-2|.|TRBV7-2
TGTGCCAGCAGCGGGACAGGGTACACCGGGGAGCTGTTTTTT
CASSGTGYTGELFF
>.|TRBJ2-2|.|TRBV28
TGTGCCAGCCGTACCGGGAGACCCGGGGAGCTGTTTTTT
CASRTGRPGELFF
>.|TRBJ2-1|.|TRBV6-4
TGTGCCAGCAGTGACTCTAGAAGAGACAATGAGCAGTTCTTC
CASSDSRRDNEQFF
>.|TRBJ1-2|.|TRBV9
TGTGCCAGCAGCGTAGAGGCAGGGGCCTATGGCTACACCTTC
CASSVEAGAYGYTF
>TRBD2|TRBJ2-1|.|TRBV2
TGTGCCAGCAGTGTTATTGGACTAGGACTCAATGAGCAGTTCTTC
CASSVIGLGLNEQFF
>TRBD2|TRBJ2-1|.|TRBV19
TGTGCCAGTAGTATGAGAAGCGGGAGAGCGAATGAGCAGTTCTTC
CASSMRSGRANEQFF
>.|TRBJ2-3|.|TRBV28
TGTGCCAGCATTTCAGGGTCGGGGGGCACAGATACGCAGTATTTT
CASISGSGGTDTQYF
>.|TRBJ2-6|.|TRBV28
TGTGCCAGCCTTGACAGCTCTGGGGCCAACGTCCTGACTTTC
CASLDSSGANVLTF
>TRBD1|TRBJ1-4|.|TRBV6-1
TGTGCCAGCAGTGAAAGGGGGCGGAATGAAAAACTGTTTTTT
CASSERGRNEKLFF
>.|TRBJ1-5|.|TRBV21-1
TGTGCCAGCAGCAAAGGAAGGGAGGGGGAAAAGGTCAATCAGCCCCAGCATTTT
CASSKGREGEKVNQPQHF
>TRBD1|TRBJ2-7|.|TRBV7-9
TGTGCCAGCAGCTTTGGACAGGGGTACGAGCAGTACTTC
CASSFGQGYEQYF
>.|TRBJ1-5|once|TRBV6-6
TGTGCCACCGGTGGTGGGGGCAACAATCAGCCCCAGCATTTT
CATGGGGNNQPQHF
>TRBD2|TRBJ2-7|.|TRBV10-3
TGTGCCATCGGCGCCGTGCGGGAGAAGGGCGAGCAGTACTTC
CAIGAVREKGEQYF
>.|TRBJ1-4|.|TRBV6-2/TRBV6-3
TGTGCCAGCAGTTACGGACAAGCTAATGAAAAACTGTTTTTT
CASSYGQANEKLFF
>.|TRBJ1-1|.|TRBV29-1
TGCAGCGTTGGGATCCACAGGGAGGGGAGTGAAGCTTTCTTT
CSVGIHREGSEAFF
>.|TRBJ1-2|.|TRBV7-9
TGTGCCAGCAGCTTAGAGTCCCGCGGCGTTGGCTACACCTTC
CASSLESRGVGYTF
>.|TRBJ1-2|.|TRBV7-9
TGTGCCAGCAGCTTTAACAGTAACTATGGCTACACCTTC
CASSFNSNYGYTF
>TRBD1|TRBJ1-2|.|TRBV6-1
TGTGCCAGCAGTGAAGGGGACAGGACCTCCAACACCTTC
CASSEGDRTSNTF
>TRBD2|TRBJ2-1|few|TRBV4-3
TGCGCCAGCAGCCATGGGATAGCGGGGGACAATGAGCAGTTCTTC
CASSHGIAGDNEQFF
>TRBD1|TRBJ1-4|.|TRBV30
TGTGCCTGGAGGACAGGGGGAAATGAAAAACTGTTTTTT
CAWRTGGNEKLFF
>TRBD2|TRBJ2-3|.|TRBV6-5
TGTGCCAGCCTCTGGGCTAGCGGGAGCACAGATACGCAGTATTTT
CASLWASGSTDTQYF
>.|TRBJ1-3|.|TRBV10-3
TGTGCCATCAGTGGCGGGAGTCTGACTGGAAACACCATATATTTT
CAISGGSLTGNTIYF
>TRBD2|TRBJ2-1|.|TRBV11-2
TGTGCCAGCAGCAGAACTAGCGGGAGGGCTATTGAGCAGTTCTTC
CASSRTSGRAIEQFF
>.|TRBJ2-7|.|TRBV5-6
TGTGCCAGCAGCCAAAATCCTAACCGGGACTCTGGCTACGAGCAGTACTTC
CASSQNPNRDSGYEQYF